Listed below are T cell receptor beta chains from one sample, sequenced in a study of CD4 T cells in relation to SARS-CoV-2 and coronaviruses. No antigen has been assigned to these receptors. Generated by immunoSEQ multiplex PCR, the TCRdb table keeps only in-frame clones and is missing some. This sample has about 26,000 clones, with roughly four fifths found just once. Sequences were obtained from CD4+ T cells from PBMCs, cultured in vitro. Source of these receptors: a human donor in good health. Each CDR3 is given with its conserved first and last residue. D genes are given only for firm matches. Clone size is not always given. Where it is, it says once, few, many or a class for expanded clones.

d_call clone_size j_call v_call cdr3_aa cdr3_nt
. . TRBJ2-3 TRBV7-9 CASSLAPNTDTQYF TGTGCCAGCAGCTTAGCGCCTAACACAGATACGCAGTATTTT
. . TRBJ2-7 TRBV7-8 CASSPTVVFYEQYF TGTGCCAGCAGCCCTACTGTCGTTTTCTACGAGCAGTACTTC
TRBD2 . TRBJ2-1 TRBV19 CASSAGGAAGDEQFF TGTGCCAGTAGTGCGGGAGGGGCGGCGGGGGATGAGCAGTTCTTC
. . TRBJ2-7 TRBV12-2 CASRLARAGLGSHEQYF TGTGCAAGTCGCTTGGCTAGAGCGGGGCTGGGGTCCCACGAGCAGTACTTC
TRBD1 once TRBJ2-3 TRBV5-6 CASSLGTGDSTDTQYF TGTGCCAGCAGCTTGGGGACAGGGGATAGCACAGATACGCAGTATTTT
TRBD1 . TRBJ2-7 TRBV7-9 CASSLVLTGGTYEQYF TGTGCCAGCAGCTTAGTCCTGACAGGGGGCACCTACGAGCAGTACTTC
. few TRBJ2-7 TRBV7-9 CASSPGVREQYF TGTGCCAGCAGCCCTGGAGTACGCGAGCAGTACTTC
. . TRBJ1-4 TRBV6-6 CASSALSGEKLFF TGTGCCAGCAGTGCCCTCTCGGGGGAAAAACTGTTTTTT
. few TRBJ1-5 TRBV19 CASSIIGGPQHF TGTGCCAGTAGTATCATTGGGGGGCCCCAGCATTTT
. . TRBJ2-7 TRBV2 CASSVLQAYEQYF TGTGCCAGCAGTGTGCTTCAAGCCTACGAGCAGTACTTC
. . TRBJ2-5 TRBV30 CAWSGGGGGKTQYF TGTGCCTGGAGTGGTGGTGGGGGCGGGAAGACCCAGTACTTC
TRBD1 . TRBJ1-2 TRBV3-1/TRBV3-2 CASSRLLGTDYTF TGTGCCAGCAGCCGGCTATTAGGGACAGACTACACCTTC
TRBD2 . TRBJ2-1 TRBV6-1 CASSEKREVFFF TGTGCCAGCAGTGAGAAGCGGGAGGTATTTTTCTTC
TRBD1 . TRBJ1-6 TRBV25-1 CASRETGALPNSPLHF TGTGCCAGCAGGGAGACAGGGGCCCTCCCTAATTCACCCCTCCACTTT
. . TRBJ1-1 TRBV4-3 CASSQKNQGSTEAFF TGCGCCAGCAGCCAGAAGAACCAGGGGAGCACTGAAGCTTTCTTT
TRBD1 . TRBJ2-5 TRBV6-2/TRBV6-3 CASSYSTDRVEYQETQYF TGTGCCAGCAGTTACTCGACGGACAGGGTGGAGTACCAAGAGACCCAGTACTTC
. . TRBJ2-3 TRBV6-5 CASSIPWDTQYF TGTGCCAGCAGTATCCCCTGGGATACGCAGTATTTT
. . TRBJ2-7 TRBV4-3 CASSQDMAGTRGKYF TGCGCCAGCAGCCAAGATATGGCCGGGACTCGGGGAAAGTACTTC
. once TRBJ1-2 TRBV6-2/TRBV6-3 CASSYLGPMYGYTF TGTGCCAGCAGTTATTTAGGTCCAATGTATGGCTACACCTTC
. few TRBJ1-2 TRBV18 CASSLDTIYGYTF TGTGCCAGCTCACTGGACACCATCTATGGCTACACCTTC
. . TRBJ2-7 TRBV19 CASSIMWGSSYEQYF TGTGCCAGTAGTATAATGTGGGGCAGCTCCTACGAGCAGTACTTC
. . TRBJ1-4 TRBV19 CASNDSNEKLFF TGTGCCAGTAATGACAGTAATGAAAAACTGTTTTTT